This TCR beta chain was found in a study of T cell clones after liver transplantation. Overall study: TCRbeta sequencing after a pre-transplant mixed lymphocyte reaction identified graft-donor-reactive clones, later tracked in post-transplant blood. Study results and caveats: Post-transplant, graft-donor-reactive CD4 TCRbeta sequences in blood dropped significantly in 5 of 8 subjects.

The method was immunoSEQ multiplex PCR; TCRdb's version includes in-frame clones alone and lacks a portion of them. The table shows tens of thousands of clones, with around 85% occurring only once. This clone occurred a few times. Its antigen is undetermined. Sorting of unstimulated PBMCs yielded separate CD3+CD4+ and CD3+CD8+ fractions. The CDR3 has 14 amino acids. The V gene's germline CDR1 is SGHTA and CDR2 FQGTGA. V gave up 1 base and J gave up 2 bases, with 8 bases separating them. Sample: CD4+ T cells from blood, taken before liver transplant. V is TRBV7-3 and J is TRBJ2-5; D unresolved. This TCR was sampled from a human donor who received a liver transplant. The CDR3 sequence: CASSLSAAQETQYF. The CDR3 coding sequence is TGTGCCAGCAGCTTAAGTGCAGCTCAAGAGACCCAGTACTTC.